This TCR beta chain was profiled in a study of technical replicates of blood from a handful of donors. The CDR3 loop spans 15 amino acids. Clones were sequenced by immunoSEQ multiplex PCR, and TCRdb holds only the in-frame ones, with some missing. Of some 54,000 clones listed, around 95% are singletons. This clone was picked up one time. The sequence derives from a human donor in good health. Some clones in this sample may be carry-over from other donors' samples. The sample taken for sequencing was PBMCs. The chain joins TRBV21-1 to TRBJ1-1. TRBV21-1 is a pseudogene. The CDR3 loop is CASSYPIGGDTEAFF. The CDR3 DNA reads TGTGCCAGCAGCTACCCCATCGGGGGAGACACTGAAGCTTTCTTT.